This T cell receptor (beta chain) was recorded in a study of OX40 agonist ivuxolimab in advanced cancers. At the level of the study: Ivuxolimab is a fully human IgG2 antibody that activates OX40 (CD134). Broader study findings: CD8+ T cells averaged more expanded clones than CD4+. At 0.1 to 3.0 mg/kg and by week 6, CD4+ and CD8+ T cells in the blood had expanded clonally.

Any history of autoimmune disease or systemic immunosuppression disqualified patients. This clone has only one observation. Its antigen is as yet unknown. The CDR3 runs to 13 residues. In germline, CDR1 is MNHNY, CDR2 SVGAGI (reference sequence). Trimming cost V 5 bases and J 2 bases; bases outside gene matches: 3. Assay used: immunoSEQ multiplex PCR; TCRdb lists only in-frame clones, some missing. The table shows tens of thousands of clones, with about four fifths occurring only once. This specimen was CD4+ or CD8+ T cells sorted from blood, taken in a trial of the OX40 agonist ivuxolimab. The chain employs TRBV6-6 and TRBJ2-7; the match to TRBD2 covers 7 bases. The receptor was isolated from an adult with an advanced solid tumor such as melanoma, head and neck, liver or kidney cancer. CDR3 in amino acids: CASSASGTYEQYF. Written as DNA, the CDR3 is TGTGCCAGCAGTGCTAGCGGAACCTACGAGCAGTACTTC.